This T cell receptor beta chain comes out of a study of a mutant IDH1 vaccine in newly diagnosed glioma (dated by TCRdb to the early 2020s). As for the study more broadly: Of the approximately 35 treated patients, around 62% were male and 37.5% were female, and a mean age of 40.4 years was recorded. Prior to enrollment, patients had been given standard therapy consisting of radiotherapy alone, temozolomide alone, or radiochemotherapy with temozolomide, with the combination given to most patients. Longitudinal TCRB deep sequencing was performed for about two dozen treated patients wherever samples were available for exploratory analyses. Six visits were used for peripheral blood collection: V03 (baseline), V05, V07, V10, V12 and V13. What the research found in general, with its limitations: It was noted by the authors that analyses of patient blood samples could not be reproduced owing to sample limitations. Immune responses induced by the vaccine were seen in around 94% of patients across multiple MHC alleles. Availability determined which PBMC samples were chosen for TCRB deep sequencing. Pseudoprogression appeared unrelated to alterations in the top peripheral T cell clonotypes detected by TCRB sequencing.

To prepare the library, the immunoSEQ multiplex PCR assay was applied. Rearranged TCR beta chain sequences were amplified using the hsTCRB Kit according to the manufacturer's protocol. Sequencing of TCRB libraries was carried out on an Illumina MiSeq. In the source study's methods: The proprietary platform of the kit vendor was used for demultiplexing, trimming and gene mapping. TCRdb took over this immuneACCESS table, retaining in-frame rearrangements with V and J assigned. Such tables are incomplete; in checked studies, under half of the missing clones stem from an unresolved V gene, and the remainder is unexplained. From that table come the V and J calls and clone size; the DNA was used to work out D and trimming. This sample is represented by around 63,000 clones; 75% to 95% of them were singletons. The ten top clones hold roughly 2.5% of the sample. This specimen's time point label, per the study, means: baseline, week 1 (first vaccination visit). This specimen's treatment or condition label, interpreted: pre-vaccination baseline after standard-of-care therapy. All donors had newly diagnosed IDH1-mutant astrocytomas of WHO grade 3 or 4 that showed loss of nuclear ATRX. The samples were drawn from NOA16, a multicentre, single-arm, open-label phase I trial in Germany that tested a mutant IDH1 peptide vaccine in humans for the first time. Visit V03 blood draws served as the baseline sample for immunogenicity testing. Genomic DNA for TCRB sequencing was extracted from EDTA blood using the DNeasy Blood and Tissue Kit.

The junction shows trimming of 2 bases on V and 6 bases on J, plus 14 bases between the germline ends. From cysteine to phenylalanine, the CDR3 is 14 amino acids long. Of the read, only the CDR3 DNA is kept; its 42 bases are in frame from base 1. The germline V gene supplies CDR1 SGHRS and CDR2 YFSETQ. A word on this clone: Its cognate antigen has yet to be identified. It has no much larger one-base neighbor in the sample; base qualities were not kept.

This receptor chain uses TRBV5-1 and TRBJ1-2; matching of 5 bases hints at TRBD1 as the D gene. The sequence derives from a man aged 50 to 59 with glioma. Sequenced here: PBMCs, sampled from a glioma patient treated with radiotherapy, temozolomide or both. The CDR3 amino acid sequence is: CASSLSQGNNGYTF. DNA sequence: TGCGCCAGCAGCTTAAGCCAGGGAAACAATGGCTACACCTTC.